The next 9 T cell receptor beta chains were all read from a single sample in a study of blood T cell repertoires in COVID-19. The assay was immunoSEQ multiplex PCR, and TCRdb's table has in-frame clones only and misses some. The sample contains around 300,000 clones, about 85% of which appear only once. The sample was PBMCs or T cells enriched from blood (not recorded which). The receptors here all came from a woman between 45 and 65 years old who had recovered from COVID-19.

The rearrangement uses TRBV5-4 and TRBJ1-1; D is ambiguous. The CDR3 extends over 14 amino acids. V was cut by 0 bases and J by 2 bases, with 8 bases left in between. Germline CDR1 and CDR2: SGHNT and YYREEE (reference sequence). The CDR3 DNA reads TGTGCCAGCAGCTTGGTTCCTTCTAACACTGAAGCTTTCTTT. Protein: CASSLVPSNTEAFF.

The rearrangement uses TRBV28 and TRBJ2-1; TRBD1 is a possible D gene (6 bases). The CDR3 is made up of 16 amino acids. Trimming removed 5 bases at V and 1 base at J, with 15 bases between. Germline values: CDR1 MDHEN, CDR2 SYDVKM. CDR3 protein: CASSNRGGRSYNEQFF. DNA of the CDR3: TGTGCCAGCAGTAACCGAGGGGGTAGGTCCTACAATGAGCAGTTCTTC.

This rearrangement joins TRBV5-8 to TRBJ1-3; no clear D. From germline, CDR1 is SGHTS and CDR2 YDEGEE. V lost 1 base, J lost 0 bases, and 8 bases lay in between. CDR3 length: 15 residues. CDR3 coding DNA: TGTGCCAGCAGCTTGACACCTTTCTCTGGAAACACCATATATTTT. The encoded protein is CASSLTPFSGNTIYF.

This chain joins TRBV5-1 and TRBJ1-6; the D is unclear. Germline V gene sequence: CDR1 SGHRS, CDR2 YFSETQ. V lost 0 bases and J 0 bases, leaving 10 bases between the germline ends. There are 17 residues in the CDR3. For the CDR3, the DNA is TGCGCCAGCAGCTTGGCTAGCGGCAGCTCCTATAATTCACCCCTCCACTTT. Encoded protein: CASSLASGSSYNSPLHF.

This chain uses TRBV2 with TRBJ2-1; possible D gene TRBD2, 5 bases. With 7 bases removed from V and 7 bases from J, the gap between germline ends came to 14 bases. Germline V gives CDR1 SNHLY, CDR2 FYNNEI. This CDR3 comprises 13 residues. For the CDR3, the DNA is TGTGCCAGCAAGCTAGCCAACTCGAATGAGCAGTTCTTC. Its translation is CASKLANSNEQFF.

The chain is built from TRBV5-1 and TRBJ2-5; weak D call: TRBD2 (5 bases). Germline V CDR1 and CDR2: SGHRS, YFSETQ. The germline V and J ends were trimmed by 0 bases and 5 bases, with 8 bases remaining between them. This CDR3 region has 13 residues. The CDR3 region is CASSLAAAETQYF. Written as DNA, the CDR3 is TGCGCCAGCAGCTTGGCAGCGGCTGAGACCCAGTACTTC.

This rearrangement joins TRBV3-1 (or the pseudogene TRBV3-2) to TRBJ2-3, with TRBD2 matching over 10 bases. The CDR3 is made up of 16 amino acids. V shed 5 bases and J 1 base; nucleotides not matched to a gene: 6. Germline V gives CDR1 LGHDT, CDR2 YNNKEL (reference sequence). In DNA, the CDR3 is TGTGCCAGCAGCATACGGACTAGCGGACGCACAGATACGCAGTATTTT. It translates to CASSIRTSGRTDTQYF.

The J gene is TRBJ1-2, the V gene TRBV28; no reliable D call. Trimming stripped 2 bases from V and 3 bases from J, with 13 bases between. Germline CDR1 and CDR2: MDHEN and SYDVKM. This CDR3 has 15 residues. This chain's CDR3 is CASSLTQRPDYGYTF. The CDR3 DNA reads TGTGCCAGCAGTTTAACCCAGCGGCCAGACTATGGCTACACCTTC.

The chain joins TRBV7-9 to TRBJ1-4, with a possible D match to TRBD1 (5 bases). Trimming took 6 bases from V and 2 from J, leaving 13 bases between them. The CDR3 runs 15 residues. Germline V gene sequence: CDR1 SEHNR, CDR2 FQNEAQ (reference sequence). CDR3 residues: CASSLAGGTNEKLFF. The CDR3 bases are TGTGCCAGCAGTCTAGCCGGGGGGACTAATGAAAAACTGTTTTTT.